The 19 T cell receptor beta chains in this list originate from one sample, sequenced in a study of OX40 agonist ivuxolimab in advanced cancers. The table came from immunoSEQ multiplex PCR; TCRdb's copy has only in-frame clones and leaves some out. The sample records 30,000 to 45,000 clones, roughly 90% being singletons. The sequences come from CD4+ or CD8+ T cells sorted from blood, collected in a trial of the OX40 agonist ivuxolimab. All receptors derive from an adult with an advanced solid tumor such as melanoma, head and neck, liver or kidney cancer.

This rearrangement joins TRBV19 to TRBJ2-4; no clear D gene. The CDR3 has 14 amino acids. Trimming left V 5 bases short and J 0 bases short, with 8 bases between. Germline-derived CDR1 and CDR2 are LNHDA and SQIVND (reference sequence). The CDR3 bases are TGTGCCAGTAGTGGAAGGGAAGCCAAAAACATTCAGTACTTC. It translates to CASSGREAKNIQYF.

J is TRBJ2-5 and V is TRBV28; no definite D call. The V and J ends lost 7 bases and 2 bases respectively, with 8 bases between them. In germline, CDR1 is MDHEN, CDR2 SYDVKM. This CDR3 contains 12 residues. The CDR3 DNA follows: TGTGCCAGCACAACCTCTCAAGAGACCCAGTACTTC. This encodes CASTTSQETQYF.

The gene calls are TRBV28 and TRBJ2-5; 9 nucleotides line up with TRBD1. The V and J ends lost 3 bases and 0 bases, in that order; junction bases with no gene match: 11. Per the germline V gene, CDR1 is MDHEN and CDR2 is SYDVKM. CDR3 length: 18 residues. Here the CDR3 reads CASSFGQGQVVNQETQYF. For the CDR3, the DNA is TGTGCCAGCAGTTTTGGACAGGGGCAAGTGGTGAACCAAGAGACCCAGTACTTC.

The V call is TRBV18, the J call TRBJ2-5; D unresolved. CDR3 length: 13 residues. The germline V gene encodes CDR1 KGHSH and CDR2 LQKENI. V gave up 6 bases and J gave up 0 bases, with 8 bases separating them. This chain's CDR3 is CASSAGYQETQYF. CDR3 in DNA: TGTGCCAGCTCCGCTGGGTACCAAGAGACCCAGTACTTC. The full variable domain, its missing parts supplied by reference TRBV18 and TRBJ2-5, is NAGVMQNPRHLVRRRGQEARLRCSPMKGHSHVYWYRQLPEEGLKFMVYLQKENIIDESGMPKERFSAEFPKEGPSILRIQQVVRGDSAAYFCASSAGYQETQYFGPGTRLLVL.

The V gene is TRBV28, the J gene TRBJ2-5; 10 bases match TRBD2. J gave up 11 bases and V 8 bases, and 11 bases lay outside the gene matches. Per the germline V gene, CDR1 is MDHEN and CDR2 is SYDVKM. The length of the CDR3 is 13 residues. The CDR3 loop is CASSRTSGLGQYF. The CDR3 coding sequence is TGTGCCAGCTCCAGGACTAGCGGCCTAGGGCAGTACTTC.

The V gene is TRBV18, the J gene TRBJ2-7; D is ambiguous. V was cut by 3 bases and J by 6 bases, with 12 bases left in between. CDR1 KGHSH and CDR2 LQKENI come from the germline V gene. The CDR3 length is 13 residues. CDR3 loop: CASSPRSVVEQYF. The CDR3 DNA sequence: TGTGCCAGCTCACCCCGATCCGTAGTCGAGCAGTACTTC.

The chain is built from TRBV5-1 and TRBJ2-3; D possibly corresponds to TRBD2 (5 bases). The CDR3 sequence is 13 residues long. V was clipped by 2 bases and J by 4 bases, with 8 bases between them. Germline CDR1 reads SGHRS; CDR2 reads YFSETQ. The CDR3 loop is CASSLHSADTQYF. Here the CDR3 DNA reads TGCGCCAGCAGCTTACATAGCGCAGATACGCAGTATTTT.

The rearrangement links TRBV4-1 to TRBJ1-5; 9 bases match TRBD1. This CDR3 region has 17 residues. J was trimmed by 7 bases and V by 4 bases; bases with no gene match: 14. Germline lookup yields CDR1 MGHRA and CDR2 YSYEKL. Here the CDR3 DNA reads TGCGCCAGCAGCCCAACAGGGACAGGGACTTTAGGCCAGCCCCAGCATTTT. Amino acids: CASSPTGTGTLGQPQHF.

The V gene is TRBV13, the J gene TRBJ1-3; D is uncertain. V lost 8 bases and J 4 bases, leaving 12 bases between the germline ends. The CDR3 extends over 13 amino acids. Germline V gene lookup returns CDR1 PRHDT and CDR2 FYEKMQ (reference sequence). The chain's CDR3 is CASLIVGGNTIYF. Written as DNA, the CDR3 is TGTGCCAGCCTCATCGTCGGGGGAAACACCATATATTTT.

V is TRBV10-3 and J is TRBJ1-6; a weak D match, TRBD1 (6 bases). This CDR3 is 17 amino acids long. V lost 0 bases, J lost 13 bases, and 22 bases lay in between. Germline CDR1 reads ENHRY; CDR2 reads SYGVKD. CDR3: CAISESRPGAAGSPLHF. CDR3 bases: TGTGCCATCAGTGAGTCGAGACCAGGGGCTGCTGGCTCGCCCCTCCACTTT.

The rearrangement uses TRBV6-6 and TRBJ2-3, with D possibly matching TRBD2 (6 bases). Trimming pared 2 bases from V and 2 bases from J, leaving 14 bases between. CDR3 length equals 16 residues. Germline V gene data show CDR1 as MNHNY and CDR2 as SVGAGI (reference sequence). The CDR3 here is CASSYMRLGVTDTQYF. The CDR3 DNA reads TGTGCCAGCAGTTACATGCGACTAGGGGTCACAGATACGCAGTATTTT.

The rearrangement links TRBV2 to TRBJ2-3, with TRBD2 identical over 12 bases. CDR1 and CDR2 from the germline V gene are SNHLY and FYNNEI. The trim removed 6 bases at V and 9 bases at J, leaving 10 bases unmatched. This CDR3 has 15 amino acids. The CDR3 here is CASSLLAGGIATQYF. In DNA, the CDR3 is TGTGCCAGCAGCCTCCTAGCGGGGGGGATAGCAACGCAGTATTTT.

A few counts support this clone. The chain combines TRBV19 with TRBJ2-7; possibly TRBD1 for D (5 bases). Germline V gene lookup returns CDR1 LNHDA and CDR2 SQIVND (reference sequence). The CDR3 contains 11 residues. V shed 9 bases and J shed 6 bases, with 12 bases lying between them. The CDR3 spells CASGHSPEQYF. The CDR3 DNA follows: TGTGCCAGCGGACATTCTCCCGAGCAGTACTTC.

The chain employs TRBV6-4 and TRBJ2-2; D is perhaps TRBD2 (5 bases). This CDR3 spans 16 amino acids. CDR1 MRHNA and CDR2 SNTAGT come from the germline V gene. With 7 bases removed from V and 4 bases from J, the gap between germline ends came to 19 bases. CDR3 residues: CASKESAGWGTGELFF. Here the CDR3 DNA reads TGTGCCAGCAAAGAGTCGGCGGGTTGGGGCACCGGGGAGCTGTTTTTT.

This chain links TRBV7-8 with TRBJ2-1; perhaps TRBD2 as D (6 bases). The CDR3 totals 14 residues. From germline, CDR1 is SGHVS and CDR2 FQNEAQ. Trimming left V 3 bases short and J 4 bases short, with 10 bases between. CDR3 residues: CASSFWTTYNEQFF. CDR3 bases: TGTGCCAGCAGCTTTTGGACTACTTACAATGAGCAGTTCTTC. Based on the CDR3 plus reference TRBV7-8 and TRBJ2-1, the full variable domain is GAGVSQSPRYKVAKRGQDVALRCDPISGHVSLFWYQQALGQGPEFLTYFQNEAQLDKSGLPSDRFFAERPEGSVSTLKIQRTQQEDSAVYLCASSFWTTYNEQFFGPGTRLTVL.

The chain recombines TRBV29-1 with TRBJ1-1; D is possibly TRBD1 (5 bases). The CDR3 totals 13 residues. V was clipped by 8 bases and J by 0 bases, with 13 bases between them. The V gene's germline CDR1 is SQVTM and CDR2 ANQGSEA. CDR3 coding DNA: TGCAGCTCCGGGGGACGACTGAACACTGAAGCTTTCTTT. This translates into CSSGGRLNTEAFF.

The V call is TRBV5-1, the J call TRBJ2-7; D not certain. The CDR3 runs to 14 residues. The V and J ends lost 1 base and 3 bases respectively, with 11 bases between them. Germline V CDR1 and CDR2: SGHRS, YFSETQ. The CDR3, as DNA: TGCGCCAGCAGCTTGTCGTCCGGTGTCTACGAGCAGTACTTC. Its protein is CASSLSSGVYEQYF.

This sequence joins TRBV7-9 and TRBJ1-3; maybe TRBD1 (5 bases). CDR3 size: 15 residues. Germline V gene lookup returns CDR1 SEHNR and CDR2 FQNEAQ (reference sequence). V was trimmed by 8 bases and J by 3 bases, leaving 17 bases between them. CDR3 in DNA: TGTGCCAGCGCGTCCCAGGGAGTGTATGGAAACACCATATATTTT. This translates into CASASQGVYGNTIYF.

This chain connects TRBV7-1 to TRBJ2-3; D gene uncertain. TRBV7-1 is placed among ORFs of uncertain function. V was clipped by 4 bases and J by 0 bases, with 11 bases between them. The CDR3 contains 15 residues. The CDR3 DNA reads as TGTGCCAGCAGCTTAGGCCTATCTAGCACAGATACGCAGTATTTT. Its translation is CASSLGLSSTDTQYF.